Shown below are 10 T cell receptor beta chains from a single sample sequenced in a study of glioma-infiltrating T cells. The iRepertoire nested amplicon-rescue multiplex PCR amplified TCR alpha and beta CDR3s from RNA. TCRdb fed the multiplex PCR reads into MiXCR, producing one record per CDR3 protein. This sample yields some 99,000 distinct CDR3 sequences, of which around 25% are seen a single time; just under 35% belongs to the top ten. The material sequenced was glioma tissue, nonneoplastic brain tissue, or PBMCs (not recorded which). These receptors were taken from a human donor with low-grade glioma or glioblastoma, undergoing nonglioma brain surgery, or in good health (not recorded which).

The sample holds many counts of this clonotype. This chain's CDR3 is CASRLAGERNTGELFF. DNA of the CDR3: TGTGCCAGCAGGTTAGCGGGAGAGCGGAACACCGGGGAGCTGTTTTTT. The V call is TRBV28, the J call TRBJ2-2; TRBD2 aligns across 9 bases. V shed 6 bases, J shed 1 base, and the junction held 6 bases outside the gene matches. The CDR3 sequence is 16 residues long. Germline CDR1 is MDHEN and CDR2 is SYDVKM.

There are many counts of this clonotype. This chain links TRBV24-1 with TRBJ2-7; D possibly matches TRBD1 or TRBD2 (5 bases each). The CDR3 covers 15 residues. The V gene lost 4 bases and the J gene lost 2 bases, with 14 bases spanning the gap. Per the germline V gene, CDR1 is KGHDR and CDR2 is SFDVKD. The CDR3 DNA reads as TGTGCCACCAGTGACCCCAGGGACGGAACCTACGAGCAGTACTTC. Translated, it gives CATSDPRDGTYEQYF.

Points on this clonotype: It may be a read error: a sequence one base away is much more abundant. This chain links TRBV7-9 with TRBJ2-1, with a possible D match to TRBD2 (6 bases). V was trimmed by 8 bases and J by 11 bases, leaving 25 bases between them. CDR1 is SEHNR, CDR2 FQNEAQ, per germline (reference sequence). The CDR3 spans 15 residues. CDR3 in DNA: TGTGCCAGCTCCGATTCCGGGACTTCCCCTAATAAGCAGTTCTTC. This encodes CASSDSGTSPNKQFF.

This clonotype turned up a few times. V and J are TRBV4-1 and TRBJ2-3, with 7 nucleotides matching TRBD2. CDR1 is MGHRA, CDR2 YSYEKL, per germline. The J segment lost 5 bases and the V segment lost 4 bases, leaving 12 bases of the junction unmatched. The CDR3 extends over 16 amino acids. The CDR3 DNA reads as TGCGCCAGCAGCCCGCCGGGAGGTCGAGGAGAAGATACGCAGTATTTT. Residues: CASSPPGGRGEDTQYF.

This clonotype was seen many times. The rearrangement links TRBV7-2 to TRBJ2-7; 8 bases are shared with TRBD2. CDR3 length: 14 residues. Germline trimming cut 3 bases from V and 3 bases from J; bases unmatched to any gene: 4. Germline-derived CDR1 and CDR2 are SGHTA and FQGNSA. This CDR3 reads CASSFRGGNYEQYF. The CDR3, as DNA: TGTGCCAGCAGCTTCCGCGGGGGGAACTACGAGCAGTACTTC.

This clonotype was found many times. The J gene is TRBJ1-2, the V gene TRBV7-2, with D possibly matching TRBD1 (6 bases). Trimming stripped 8 bases from V and 4 bases from J, with 23 bases between. There are 16 residues in the CDR3. CDR1 SGHTA and CDR2 FQGNSA come from the germline V gene. The CDR3 spells CASPKNDGGGGYGYTF. CDR3 DNA: TGTGCCAGCCCCAAAAACGACGGGGGCGGGGGCTATGGCTACACCTTC.

This clonotype is categorized as medium-sized. V and J are TRBV6-1 and TRBJ2-3, with D unclear. The germline CDR1 and CDR2 sequences are MNHNS and SASEGT. V gave up 5 bases and J gave up 2 bases, with 8 bases separating them. CDR3 length: 13 residues. Written as DNA, the CDR3 is TGTGCCAGCAGTCCTGGGGTCACAGATACGCAGTATTTT. This translates into CASSPGVTDTQYF.

In this sample, this clonotype turned up many times. This chain uses TRBV7-6 with TRBJ2-3, with a possible D match to TRBD1 (6 bases). The CDR3 is 15 residues long. Between the trimmed V and J ends, which lost 2 bases and 2 bases, there was a span of 11 bases. From germline, CDR1 is SGHVS and CDR2 FNYEAQ. The CDR3: CASSLQGRNTDTQYF. DNA of the CDR3: TGTGCCAGCAGCTTACAGGGGCGGAACACAGATACGCAGTATTTT.

This clonotype was observed at least ten times. The chain employs TRBV6-2 or TRBV6-3 and TRBJ1-5; weak D call: TRBD1 (5 bases). The CDR3 is 13 residues long. The germline gives CDR1 MNHEY, CDR2 SVGEGT. V was trimmed by 4 bases and J by 7 bases, leaving 11 bases between them. The DNA for the CDR3 is TGTGCCAGCAGTTCCAGGGCGGGGCAGCCCCAGCATTTT. This codes for CASSSRAGQPQHF.

Ten or more counts support this clonotype. The rearrangement joins TRBV6-1 to TRBJ2-7, with D possibly being TRBD1 or TRBD2 (5 bases each). V dropped 8 bases and J dropped 0 bases, with 26 bases sitting between them. Germline values: CDR1 MNHNS, CDR2 SASEGT. There are 18 residues in the CDR3. The DNA for the CDR3 is TGTGCCAGCCGTCCGGCTCATCGTTCCGGGACGGTCTCCTACGAGCAGTACTTC. Translated: CASRPAHRSGTVSYEQYF.